This T cell receptor beta chain was observed in a study of graft-versus-host responses after intestinal transplantation. Study in general: Transplant recipients had multivisceral, liver-intestinal, or isolated intestinal grafts. For around 3 years after anti-thymocyte globulin induction, all recipients took tacrolimus and steroids. General study points: Some patients had graft-donor T cell macrochimerism, and their allografts showed high graft-versus-host to host-versus-graft clonal ratios.

On this clone: Its antigen is currently unknown.

Assay used: immunoSEQ multiplex PCR; TCRdb lists only in-frame clones, some missing. The sample lists about 100,000 clones; 90% were seen once. Germline V gene data show CDR1 as SEHNR and CDR2 as FQNEAQ (reference sequence). With 5 bases clipped from V and 6 bases from J, the junction kept 16 bases outside the gene matches. The CDR3 covers 18 residues. This TCR was recovered from a human patient who received an intestinal transplant, so some T cells may come from the graft donor. The rearrangement uses TRBV7-9 and TRBJ2-1, with 10 bases lining up with TRBD1. Here the sequenced sample was PBMCs, taken approximately 420 days after intestinal transplant. This CDR3 reads CASSHRDRGGFVGNEQFF. The DNA of the CDR3 is TGTGCCAGCAGCCACCGGGACAGGGGAGGTTTCGTTGGCAATGAGCAGTTCTTC.